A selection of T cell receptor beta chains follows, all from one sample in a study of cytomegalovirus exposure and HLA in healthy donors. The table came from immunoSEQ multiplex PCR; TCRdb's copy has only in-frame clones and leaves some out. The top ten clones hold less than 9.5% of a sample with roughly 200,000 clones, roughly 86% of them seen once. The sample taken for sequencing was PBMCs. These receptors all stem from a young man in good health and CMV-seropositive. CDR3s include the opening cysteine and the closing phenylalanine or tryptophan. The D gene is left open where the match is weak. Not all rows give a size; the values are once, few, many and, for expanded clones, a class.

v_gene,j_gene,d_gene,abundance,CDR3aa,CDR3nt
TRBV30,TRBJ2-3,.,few,CAWSKAGEDTDTQYF,TGTGCCTGGAGTAAGGCAGGGGAGGACACAGATACGCAGTATTTT
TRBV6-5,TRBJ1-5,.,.,CASSPPGGQPQHF,TGTGCCAGCAGTCCCCCCGGGGGTCAGCCCCAGCATTTT
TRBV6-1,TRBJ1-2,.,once,CASTPGLGGYGYTF,TGTGCCAGCACCCCTGGGTTGGGGGGGTATGGCTACACCTTC
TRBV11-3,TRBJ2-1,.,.,CASSLGAGRTEFF,TGTGCCAGCAGCTTAGGCGCCGGGCGAACAGAGTTCTTC
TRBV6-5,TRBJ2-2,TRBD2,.,CASSPPGGTGELFF,TGTGCCAGCAGCCCCCCGGGGGGAACCGGGGAGCTGTTTTTT
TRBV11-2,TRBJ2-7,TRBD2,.,CASSPSYSGSYEQYF,TGTGCCAGCAGCCCCAGCTATAGCGGGAGTTACGAGCAGTACTTC
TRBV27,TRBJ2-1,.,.,CASSRGNNEQFF,TGTGCCAGCAGCCGGGGCAACAATGAGCAGTTCTTC
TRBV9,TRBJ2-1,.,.,CASSSNTVRGSYNEQFF,TGTGCCAGCAGCTCAAACACAGTCCGTGGCTCCTACAATGAGCAGTTCTTC
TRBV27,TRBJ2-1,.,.,CASSLRPQFF,TGTGCCAGCAGTTTGCGACCCCAGTTCTTC
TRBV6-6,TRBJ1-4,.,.,CASSYRGGEKLFF,TGTGCCAGCAGTTACAGGGGCGGTGAAAAACTGTTTTTT
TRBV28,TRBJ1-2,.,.,CASSRTANYGYTF,TGTGCCAGCAGTCGAACTGCTAACTATGGCTACACCTTC
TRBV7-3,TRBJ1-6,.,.,CASSLGGNESPLHF,TGTGCCAGCAGCCTAGGCGGGAACGAATCACCCCTCCACTTT
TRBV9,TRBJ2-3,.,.,CASSVVPSSTDTQYF,TGTGCCAGCAGCGTAGTTCCGAGTAGCACAGATACGCAGTATTTT
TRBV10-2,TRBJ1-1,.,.,CASGSPGAVEAFF,TGCGCCAGCGGAAGCCCCGGTGCGGTCGAAGCTTTCTTT
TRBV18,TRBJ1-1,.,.,CASSQGTEAFF,TGTGCCAGCTCCCAGGGGACGGAAGCTTTCTTT
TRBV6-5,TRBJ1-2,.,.,CASRREREGGYTF,TGTGCCAGTCGGAGGGAACGGGAGGGGGGCTACACCTTC
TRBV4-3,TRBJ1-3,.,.,CASSQDRTHQSGNTIYF,TGCGCCAGCAGCCAAGACCGGACCCACCAATCTGGAAACACCATATATTTT
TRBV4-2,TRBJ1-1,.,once,CASSQNPHMNTEAFF,TGTGCCAGCAGCCAAAATCCACATATGAACACTGAAGCTTTCTTT
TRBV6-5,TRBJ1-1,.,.,CASSYASNTEAFF,TGTGCCAGCAGTTATGCCTCGAACACTGAAGCTTTCTTT
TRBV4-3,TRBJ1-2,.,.,CASSQSNYGYTF,TGCGCCAGCAGCCAATCAAACTATGGCTACACCTTC
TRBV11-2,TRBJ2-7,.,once,CASSFRDVFYEQYF,TGTGCCAGCAGCTTCCGGGACGTGTTCTACGAGCAGTACTTC
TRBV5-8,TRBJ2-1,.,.,CASTPRRNEQFF,TGTGCCAGCACCCCCCGAAGAAATGAGCAGTTCTTC
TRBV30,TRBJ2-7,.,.,CAWNVRTVSEQYF,TGTGCCTGGAATGTCCGGACAGTATCCGAGCAGTACTTC
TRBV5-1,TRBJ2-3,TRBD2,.,CATTFAGGTDTQYF,TGCGCCACCACCTTTGCGGGGGGTACAGATACGCAGTATTTT
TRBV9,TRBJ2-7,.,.,CASTRGWAANEQYF,TGTGCCAGCACCCGGGGGTGGGCAGCTAACGAGCAGTACTTC
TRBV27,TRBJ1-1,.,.,CASSLLTENTEAFF,TGTGCCAGCAGTCTACTAACAGAGAACACTGAAGCTTTCTTT
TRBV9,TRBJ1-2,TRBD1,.,CASSVGDRVNDYGYTF,TGTGCCAGCAGCGTAGGGGACAGGGTAAATGACTATGGCTACACCTTC
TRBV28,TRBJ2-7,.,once,CASSPSGGNEQYF,TGTGCCAGCAGTCCTAGTGGGGGGAACGAGCAGTACTTC
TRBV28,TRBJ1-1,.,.,CASSPLTGAGGLTFF,TGTGCCAGCAGTCCTCTTACGGGGGCCGGGGGTTTGACTTTCTTT
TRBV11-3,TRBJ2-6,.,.,CASSLGTGANVLTF,TGTGCCAGCAGCTTGGGGACTGGGGCCAACGTCCTGACTTTC
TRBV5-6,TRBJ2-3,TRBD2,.,CASSPPTSGGWDTQYF,TGTGCCAGCAGTCCACCGACTAGCGGGGGCTGGGATACGCAGTATTTT
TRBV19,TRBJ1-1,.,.,CASSLDRNTEAFF,TGTGCCAGTAGTTTGGATCGCAACACTGAAGCTTTCTTT
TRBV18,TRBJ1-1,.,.,CASSEGENTEAFF,TGTGCCAGCTCAGAGGGGGAGAACACTGAAGCTTTCTTT
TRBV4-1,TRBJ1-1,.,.,CASSPQSQMNTEAFF,TGCGCCAGCAGCCCTCAAAGCCAGATGAACACTGAAGCTTTCTTT
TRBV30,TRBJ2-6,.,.,CAWSLWRSGANVLTF,TGTGCCTGGAGCCTTTGGCGATCTGGGGCCAACGTCCTGACTTTC
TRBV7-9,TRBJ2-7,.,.,CASGGSYEQYF,TGTGCCAGCGGGGGCTCCTACGAGCAGTACTTC
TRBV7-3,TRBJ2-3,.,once,CASSLGPKGSTDTQYF,TGTGCCAGCAGCTTAGGCCCCAAGGGGAGCACAGATACGCAGTATTTT
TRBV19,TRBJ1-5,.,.,CASSIPQASNQPQHF,TGTGCCAGTAGTATCCCTCAAGCCAGCAATCAGCCCCAGCATTTT
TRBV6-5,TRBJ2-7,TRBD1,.,CASKGAQGRYEQYF,TGTGCCAGCAAGGGGGCTCAGGGAAGGTACGAGCAGTACTTC
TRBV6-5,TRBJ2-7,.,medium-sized,CASSYAAGEQYF,TGTGCCAGCAGTTACGCGGCGGGAGAGCAGTACTTC
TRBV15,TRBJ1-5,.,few,CATSRDRSGGYQPQHF,TGTGCCACCAGCAGAGATCGGAGTGGAGGTTATCAGCCCCAGCATTTT
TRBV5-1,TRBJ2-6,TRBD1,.,CASGQGQALSGANVLTF,TGCGCCAGCGGGCAGGGACAGGCGTTATCTGGGGCCAACGTCCTGACTTTC
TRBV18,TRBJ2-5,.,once,CASSPGTETQYF,TGTGCCAGCTCACCAGGGACGGAGACCCAGTACTTC
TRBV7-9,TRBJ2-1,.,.,CASSLGPNKAFSNEQFF,TGTGCCAGCAGCTTAGGTCCTAACAAAGCATTCTCCAATGAGCAGTTCTTC
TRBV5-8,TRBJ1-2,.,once,CASSLAASWTYGYTF,TGTGCCAGCAGCTTGGCGGCCAGCTGGACCTATGGCTACACCTTC
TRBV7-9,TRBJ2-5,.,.,CASSPPAAGSKETQYF,TGTGCCAGCAGCCCCCCGGCCGCAGGATCGAAAGAGACCCAGTACTTC
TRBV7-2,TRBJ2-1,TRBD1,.,CASSPDRGKQFF,TGTGCCAGCAGCCCGGACAGGGGAAAACAGTTCTTC
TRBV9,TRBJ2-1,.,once,CASSPERAAIYNEQFF,TGTGCCAGCAGCCCCGAAAGGGCGGCAATCTACAATGAGCAGTTCTTC
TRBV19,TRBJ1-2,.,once,CASSPIRSSGRGYTF,TGTGCCAGTAGTCCAATAAGATCTTCAGGGAGGGGCTACACCTTC
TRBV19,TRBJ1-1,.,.,CASIEGRAFF,TGTGCCAGTATTGAAGGGCGGGCTTTCTTT
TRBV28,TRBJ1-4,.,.,CASSWDRKEKLFF,TGTGCCAGCAGTTGGGACCGGAAGGAAAAACTGTTTTTT
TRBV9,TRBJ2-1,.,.,CASSYLTTDEQFF,TGTGCCAGCAGCTACCTAACTACGGATGAGCAGTTCTTC
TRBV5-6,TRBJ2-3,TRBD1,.,CASSWDTQGADTQYF,TGTGCCAGCAGCTGGGACACACAGGGGGCAGATACGCAGTATTTT
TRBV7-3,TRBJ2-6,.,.,CASSSQASGANVLTF,TGTGCCAGCAGCTCACAAGCCTCTGGGGCCAACGTCCTGACTTTC
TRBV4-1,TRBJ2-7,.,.,CASSQDDRISDYEQYF,TGCGCCAGCAGCCAAGACGATAGGATCTCGGATTACGAGCAGTACTTC
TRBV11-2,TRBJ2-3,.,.,CASSFATGRDTQYF,TGTGCCAGCAGCTTCGCCACCGGGAGAGATACGCAGTATTTT